This passage covers 5 T cell receptor beta chains from one sample sequenced in a study of blood T cell repertoires in COVID-19. Clones were read by immunoSEQ multiplex PCR, and TCRdb kept only the in-frame ones, dropping some. The repertoire holds 100,000 to 110,000 clones, with just under 85% as singletons. Sequencing was performed on peripheral blood. All receptors derive from a man aged 45 to 65 with active or convalescent COVID-19.

V gene TRBV25-1 combines with J gene TRBJ1-1, with D unresolved. This CDR3 contains 15 residues. Germline V gives CDR1 MGHDK, CDR2 SYGVNS. V shed 11 bases and J shed 5 bases, with 24 bases lying between them. The CDR3 nucleotides read TGTGCCTCCCGTCGGCACAAAAGGAGGGATACTGAAGCTTTCTTT. Translating gives CASRRHKRRDTEAFF.

The sample holds one count of this clone. The chain joins TRBV5-1 to TRBJ1-2; 8 bases map to TRBD1. This CDR3 contains 14 residues. The germline gives CDR1 SGHRS, CDR2 YFSETQ. J was trimmed by 4 bases and V by 0 bases; bases with no gene match: 2. CDR3 loop: CASSLGQGTYGYTF. The DNA of the CDR3 is TGCGCCAGCAGCTTGGGACAGGGGACCTATGGCTACACCTTC. The variable domain in full, with the rest retrieved from reference TRBV5-1 and TRBJ1-2, is KAGVTQTPRYLIKTRGQQVTLSCSPISGHRSVSWYQQTPGQGLQFLFEYFSETQRNKGNFPGRFSGRQFSNSRSEMNVSTLELGDSALYLCASSLGQGTYGYTFGSGTRLTVV.

The chain employs TRBV2 and TRBJ2-2; 7 nucleotides agree with TRBD1. CDR3 size: 13 residues. Trimming at V came to 5 bases and at J to 5 bases, leaving 2 bases not matched to a gene. The germline CDR1 and CDR2 sequences are SNHLY and FYNNEI. CDR3 amino acids: CASSYRGTGELFF. The DNA for the CDR3 is TGTGCCAGCAGTTACAGGGGAACCGGGGAGCTGTTTTTT.

J is TRBJ1-1 and V is TRBV11-2; 8 nucleotides match TRBD1. V was clipped by 5 bases and J by 3 bases; unmatched bases: 11. The CDR3 runs 16 residues. Germline CDR1 reads SGHAT; CDR2 reads FQNNGV. CDR3: CASSLGGRGLYTEAFF. CDR3 coding DNA: TGTGCCAGCAGCCTGGGGGGCAGGGGGCTTTACACTGAAGCTTTCTTT.

J is TRBJ2-7 and V is TRBV14; 11 bases line up with TRBD2. This CDR3 has 13 amino acids. The germline gives CDR1 SGHDN, CDR2 FVKESK. V lost 4 bases, J lost 7 bases, and 3 bases stayed unmatched. CDR3 protein: CASSPRLAGEQYF. CDR3 nucleotide sequence: TGTGCCAGCAGCCCCCGACTAGCGGGAGAGCAGTACTTC.